This TCR beta chain was retrieved from a study of blood T cells in healthy people across ages. Study outcomes and limitations: There were more naive CD4+ cells and higher diversity in long-lived donors than in aged donors.

Alongside a J-beta primer mix, a sample-barcoded 5' primer served in a second PCR lasting roughly 7 to 12 cycles. TCRdb fed the 5' RACE reads into MiXCR, producing one record per CDR3 protein. This table has about 580,000 distinct CDR3 sequences, 47% appearing once. There are a few counts of this clonotype. The antigen remains undetermined. V lost 5 bases and J 8 bases, leaving 22 bases between the germline ends. The CDR3 is 16 residues long. Germline V gene sequence: CDR1 MNHEY, CDR2 SVGEGT. The TCR originated in a man aged 80 or over in good health. Material for sequencing was blood. This rearrangement joins TRBV6-2 or TRBV6-3 to TRBJ2-1; D is possibly TRBD1 (5 bases). This CDR3 is CASSPDGADQFHEQFF. CDR3 in DNA: TGTGCCAGCAGTCCGGATGGGGCGGACCAGTTCCATGAGCAGTTCTTC.